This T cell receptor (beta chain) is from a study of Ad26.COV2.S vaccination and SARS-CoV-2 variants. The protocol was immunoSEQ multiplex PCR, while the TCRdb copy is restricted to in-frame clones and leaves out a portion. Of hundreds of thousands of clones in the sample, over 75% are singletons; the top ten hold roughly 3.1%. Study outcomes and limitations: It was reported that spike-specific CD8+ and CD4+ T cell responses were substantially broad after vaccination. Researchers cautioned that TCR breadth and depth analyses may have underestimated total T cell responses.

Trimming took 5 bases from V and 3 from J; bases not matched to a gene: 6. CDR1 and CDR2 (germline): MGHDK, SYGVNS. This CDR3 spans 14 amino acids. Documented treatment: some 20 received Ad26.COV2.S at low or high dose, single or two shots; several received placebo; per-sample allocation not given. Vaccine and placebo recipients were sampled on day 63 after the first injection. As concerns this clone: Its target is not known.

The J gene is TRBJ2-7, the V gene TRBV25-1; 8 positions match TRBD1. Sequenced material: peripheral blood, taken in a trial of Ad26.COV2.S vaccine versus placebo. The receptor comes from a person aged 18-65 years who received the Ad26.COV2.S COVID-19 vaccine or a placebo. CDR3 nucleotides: TGTGCCAGCAGTATTTGGGACAGGAGCTACGAGCAGTACTTC. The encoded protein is CASSIWDRSYEQYF.